This T cell receptor beta chain came from a study of early T cells in non-severe SARS-CoV-2 infection. This CDR3 spans 11 amino acids. Germline loops: CDR1 DFQATT, CDR2 SNEGSKA (reference sequence). V was clipped by 0 bases and J by 8 bases, with 7 bases between them. Individual cDNA molecules received unique molecular identifiers during library preparation. One entry per CDR3 protein results from TCRdb running MiXCR on the 5' RACE reads. Among approximately 81,000 distinct CDR3 sequences listed, over 5% were seen once. Study-wide results and limits: Comparison of clonotypes with VDJdb favored anti-spike CD8 responses while missing private and CD4 specificities.

This clonotype came up a few times. Its antigen remains unknown. The gene calls are TRBV20-1 and TRBJ1-2; no definite D call. The specimen sequenced was whole blood. The clonotype comes from an adult who was a healthcare worker with PCR-confirmed SARS-CoV-2 infection or an uninfected control (not recorded which). In DNA, the CDR3 is TGCAGTGCTAGAGATATGAGGGGCTACACCTTC. Protein product: CSARDMRGYTF.